Below, 32 T cell receptor beta chains from the same sample are listed, as sequenced in a study of T-cell reconstitution after alpha-beta-depleted transplantation in children. Using unique molecular identifiers, the investigators prepared the TCRbeta library. TCRdb itself ran the PCR reads through MiXCR, one entry per CDR3 protein. The table records some 200,000 distinct CDR3 sequences, roughly 7.5% of them present only once. Sequencing was performed on PBMCs from the stem cell graft donor, taken from the stem cell graft. Receptors originate from a human donor who donated a stem cell graft to a child with Wiskott-Aldrich syndrome.

The table lists this clonotype with many counts. V gene TRBV7-9 combines with J gene TRBJ1-3, with D tentatively TRBD1 (6 bases). The CDR3 length is 14 residues. CDR1 is SEHNR and CDR2 is FQNEAQ in the germline V gene (reference sequence). CDR3: CAGGGATGGNTIYF. As DNA, the CDR3 is TGTGCTGGGGGCGGAGCCACCGGTGGAAACACCATATATTTT.

This clonotype has at least ten counts. The gene calls are TRBV6-5 and TRBJ2-3, with 9 positions matching TRBD1. After removal of 6 bases from V and 5 bases from J, the junction contained 12 bases not matched to a gene. The CDR3 has 16 amino acids. Germline values: CDR1 MNHEY, CDR2 SVGAGI. CDR3 region: CASSRAGDRAKDTQYF. The CDR3 nucleotides are TGTGCCAGCAGCAGGGCGGGGGACAGGGCTAAAGATACGCAGTATTTT.

This clonotype was detected ten times or more. CDR3 sequence: CASSQGTSGSKNIQYF. The CDR3 region has the DNA TGTGCCAGCAGTCAGGGGACTAGCGGATCGAAAAACATTCAGTACTTC. The V and J genes are TRBV12-3 or TRBV12-4 and TRBJ2-4; 11 bases match TRBD2. There are 16 residues in the CDR3. The V gene end was trimmed by 5 bases and the J gene end by 4 bases; junction bases not matched to a gene: 7.

In this sample, this clonotype turned up many times. The chain carries TRBV20-1 and TRBJ1-5; no clear D gene. The CDR3 sequence is 12 residues long. The V end was cut by 7 bases, the J end by 1 base, with 8 bases between. CDR1 and CDR2 from the germline V gene are DFQATT and SNEGSKA (reference sequence). CDR3 sequence reads: CSVQGSNQPQHF. The CDR3 region has the DNA TGCAGTGTCCAAGGCAGCAATCAGCCCCAGCATTTT.

This clonotype came up many times. The chain joins TRBV5-1 to TRBJ2-1, with D maybe TRBD1 (5 bases). The V end was cut by 4 bases, the J end by 6 bases, with 14 bases between. The germline CDR1 and CDR2 sequences are SGHRS and YFSETQ. The CDR3 extends over 14 amino acids. CDR3 DNA sequence: TGCGCCAGCAGCCCAGACAGTAGTGGCAATGAGCAGTTCTTC. It codes for CASSPDSSGNEQFF.

This clonotype was recorded at least ten times. The V and J genes are TRBV7-8 and TRBJ2-7, with D possibly called TRBD1 or TRBD2 (5 bases each). The CDR3 runs to 19 residues. Trimming cost V 5 bases and J 0 bases, with 26 bases left between them. Germline lookup yields CDR1 SGHVS and CDR2 FQNEAQ. The CDR3 sequence: CASSQAGTYPLGLSYEQYF. CDR3 nucleotide sequence: TGTGCCAGCAGCCAAGCAGGGACCTACCCCTTGGGGCTCTCCTACGAGCAGTACTTC. The full variable domain, its missing parts supplied by reference TRBV7-8 and TRBJ2-7, is GAGVSQSPRYKVAKRGQDVALRCDPISGHVSLFWYQQALGQGPEFLTYFQNEAQLDKSGLPSDRFFAERPEGSVSTLKIQRTQQEDSAVYLCASSQAGTYPLGLSYEQYFGPGTRLTVT.

Ten or more counts support this clonotype. The CDR3 DNA reads TGCAGCGTTCGGCTAGCGGGAGTAGGGAAAAGGTACACCGGGGAGCTGTTTTTT. This translates into CSVRLAGVGKRYTGELFF. The V call is TRBV29-1, the J call TRBJ2-2; 10 nucleotides align to TRBD2. V shed 5 bases and J 3 bases; nucleotides not matched to a gene: 15. Germline CDR1 reads SQVTM; CDR2 reads ANQGSEA. The CDR3 is 18 amino acids.

This clonotype was found many times. V and J are TRBV20-1 and TRBJ2-1; 7 nucleotides match TRBD2. The germline V gene encodes CDR1 DFQATT and CDR2 SNEGSKA (reference sequence). With 5 bases clipped from V and 4 bases from J, the junction kept 14 bases outside the gene matches. The CDR3 consists of 16 residues. The CDR3 spells CSAFELGGRAYNEQFF. The CDR3 bases are TGCAGTGCTTTCGAGCTGGGGGGGAGGGCTTACAATGAGCAGTTCTTC.

This clonotype was observed at least ten times. V gene TRBV20-1 combines with J gene TRBJ2-1; 7 nucleotides align to TRBD2. The germline V gene encodes CDR1 DFQATT and CDR2 SNEGSKA (reference sequence). With V trimmed by 5 bases and J by 4 bases, 8 bases remained unmatched. This CDR3 has 14 residues. This chain's CDR3 is CSAARTGGYNEQFF. The CDR3 DNA reads as TGCAGTGCTGCCCGTACGGGAGGATACAATGAGCAGTTCTTC.

This chain uses TRBV6-2 or TRBV6-3 with TRBJ1-5; unclear D gene. The V and J ends lost 2 bases and 7 bases respectively, with 15 bases between them. The CDR3 totals 15 residues. Germline lookup yields CDR1 MNHEY and CDR2 SVGEGT. DNA for the CDR3: TGTGCCAGCAGTTACAGTCGGGGAATCTACCAGCCCCAGCATTTT. This codes for CASSYSRGIYQPQHF.

This sequence joins TRBV5-5 and TRBJ1-1; D perhaps matches TRBD1 (5 bases). CDR3 length: 15 amino acids. Trimming stripped 7 bases from V and 4 bases from J, with 20 bases between. Germline loops: CDR1 SGHKS, CDR2 YYEKEE (reference sequence). Here the CDR3 reads CASGPPGSVGTEAFF. The CDR3 DNA reads as TGTGCCAGCGGTCCCCCAGGGTCGGTCGGCACTGAAGCTTTCTTT.

This clonotype has a count of ten or more. The V gene is TRBV5-1, the J gene TRBJ2-2, with TRBD2 matching 9 bases. The V gene end was trimmed by 4 bases and the J gene end by 1 base; junction bases not matched to a gene: 8. CDR3 length equals 17 residues. Per germline, CDR1 SGHRS and CDR2 YFSETQ. The CDR3 reads CASSVELAGLNTGELFF. CDR3 in DNA: TGCGCCAGCAGCGTGGAACTAGCGGGCCTGAACACCGGGGAGCTGTTTTTT. The full variable domain, in which reference TRBV5-1 and TRBJ2-2 provide the parts outside the CDR3, is KAGVTQTPRYLIKTRGQQVTLSCSPISGHRSVSWYQQTPGQGLQFLFEYFSETQRNKGNFPGRFSGRQFSNSRSEMNVSTLELGDSALYLCASSVELAGLNTGELFFGEGSRLTVL.

The rearrangement joins TRBV7-8 to TRBJ1-4, with 9 positions matching TRBD1. Germline-derived CDR1 and CDR2 are SGHVS and FQNEAQ. The CDR3 has 14 amino acids. The trim removed 1 base at V and 8 bases at J, leaving 2 bases unmatched. The CDR3 DNA reads TGTGCCAGCAGCTTAGGACAGGGGGAAGAAAAACTGTTTTTT. Translation: CASSLGQGEEKLFF.

This clonotype was observed at least ten times. V gene TRBV4-2 combines with J gene TRBJ2-5; 10 nucleotides line up with TRBD1. The V segment lost 4 bases and the J segment 9 bases; nucleotides outside the gene matches: 14. Per germline, CDR1 LGHNA and CDR2 YNFKEQ. This CDR3 has 16 amino acids. The CDR3 loop is CASSPNLEGQGYSQYF. CDR3 bases: TGTGCCAGCAGCCCCAACCTTGAGGGACAGGGGTATTCCCAGTACTTC.

This clonotype has at least ten counts. The chain joins TRBV20-1 to TRBJ1-5; TRBD1 agrees at 7 bases. In germline, CDR1 is DFQATT, CDR2 SNEGSKA (reference sequence). Trimming took 5 bases from V and 5 from J; bases not matched to a gene: 12. The CDR3 has 15 amino acids. CDR3 amino acids: CSAGILTGSYQPQHF. DNA of the CDR3: TGCAGTGCTGGGATTTTGACAGGGAGTTATCAGCCCCAGCATTTT.

The table lists this clonotype with a few counts. The chain recombines TRBV5-1 with TRBJ2-2, with unresolved D. Trimming took off 0 bases at V and 1 base at J, with 10 bases between the two ends. The CDR3 extends over 16 amino acids. Germline assignment: CDR1 SGHRS and CDR2 YFSETQ. The CDR3 region is CASSLAQVMNTGELFF. The CDR3 DNA reads as TGCGCCAGCAGCTTGGCCCAGGTCATGAACACCGGGGAGCTGTTTTTT.

The rearrangement uses TRBV7-2 and TRBJ2-5, with 10 bases that match TRBD2. The germline V gene has CDR1 SGHTA and CDR2 FQGNSA. V lost 4 bases and J lost 4; bases outside the gene matches: 9. CDR3 length equals 16 residues. The CDR3 here is CASSSRASGSRETQYF. In DNA form, the CDR3 reads TGTGCCAGCAGCTCAAGGGCTAGCGGGAGTCGAGAGACCCAGTACTTC.

This clonotype was detected a few times. The CDR3: CASSQELTGGNTDTQYF. In DNA, the CDR3 is TGTGCCAGCAGCCAAGAATTGACGGGGGGGAACACAGATACGCAGTATTTT. The chain carries TRBV4-2 and TRBJ2-3; 8 bases line up with TRBD2. CDR3 size: 17 residues. Germline V gene lookup returns CDR1 LGHNA and CDR2 YNFKEQ. The V segment lost 0 bases and the J segment 2 bases; nucleotides outside the gene matches: 7.

Many counts were recorded for this clonotype. This chain links TRBV7-8 with TRBJ2-7; the D is unclear. The germline V and J ends were trimmed by 5 bases and 1 base, with 12 bases remaining between them. The CDR3 sequence is 14 residues long. The V gene's germline CDR1 is SGHVS and CDR2 FQNEAQ. For the CDR3, the DNA is TGTGCCAGCAGCCAGGATTATTTTTCCTACGAGCAGTACTTC. It codes for CASSQDYFSYEQYF.

This clonotype was recorded many times. The rearrangement joins TRBV29-1 to TRBJ1-2; weak D call: TRBD1 (6 bases). V was trimmed by 2 bases and J by 4 bases, leaving 11 bases between them. From germline, CDR1 is SQVTM and CDR2 ANQGSEA. This CDR3 contains 13 residues. The CDR3 reads CSVESDRRYGYTF. In DNA, the CDR3 is TGCAGCGTTGAATCGGACAGACGCTATGGCTACACCTTC. The full variable domain, rest sourced from reference TRBV29-1 and TRBJ1-2, is SAVISQKPSRDICQRGTSLTIQCQVDSQVTMMFWYRQQPGQSLTLIATANQGSEATYESGFVIDKFPISRPNLTFSTLTVSNMSPEDSSIYLCSVESDRRYGYTFGSGTRLTVV.

This clonotype was observed many times. The V gene is TRBV21-1, the J gene TRBJ2-1; the table's D gene call, TRBD1, was not cross checked with the DNA. TRBV21-1 corresponds to a pseudogene. The CDR3 consists of 20 residues. CDR3 protein: CASSERDRVRREGPYNEQFF. The CDR3 DNA follows: TGTGCCAGCAGCGAACGGGACAGGGTGAGGCGGGAGGGTCCCTACAATGAGCAGTTCTTC.

This clonotype has a count of ten or more. This chain links TRBV24-1 with TRBJ1-2; D not certain. V dropped 4 bases and J dropped 4 bases, with 6 bases sitting between them. Germline CDR1 KGHDR, CDR2 SFDVKD. This CDR3 is built from 12 residues. CDR3 DNA sequence: TGTGCCACCAGTGAAGACACCTATGGCTACACCTTC. This sequence encodes CATSEDTYGYTF.

The V gene is TRBV19, the J gene TRBJ2-1; TRBD2 aligns across 12 bases. V lost 7 bases and J lost 7; bases outside the gene matches: 5. Germline V gene data show CDR1 as LNHDA and CDR2 as SQIVND (reference sequence). This CDR3 has 14 residues. The CDR3 DNA reads TGTGCCAGTACCAGACTAGCGGGGGTGAATGAGCAGTTCTTC. Protein product: CASTRLAGVNEQFF.

This clonotype was found many times. This chain connects TRBV11-2 to TRBJ2-1, with D unresolved. Per germline, CDR1 SGHAT and CDR2 FQNNGV. Trimming stripped 6 bases from V and 5 bases from J, with 11 bases between. CDR3 length equals 13 residues. Written as DNA, the CDR3 is TGTGCCAGCAGAGTTGACGTTCACAATGAGCAGTTCTTC. Translated, it gives CASRVDVHNEQFF. The full variable domain, its missing parts supplied by reference TRBV11-2 and TRBJ2-1, is EAGVAQSPRYKIIEKRQSVAFWCNPISGHATLYWYQQILGQGPKLLIQFQNNGVVDDSQLPKDRFSAERLKGVDSTLKIQPAKLEDSAVYLCASRVDVHNEQFFGPGTRLTVL.

This clonotype was counted many times. This chain uses TRBV28 with TRBJ1-6, with D unresolved. Germline CDR1 and CDR2: MDHEN and SYDVKM. V lost 3 bases and J lost 14, with 11 bases in between. There are 12 residues in the CDR3. The CDR3 nucleotides are TGTGCCAGCAGTTTCGCTTCTCTGTCCCTCCACTTT. Translating gives CASSFASLSLHF.

This clonotype showed up many times. The V gene is TRBV12-3 or TRBV12-4, the J gene TRBJ1-5, with a possible D match to TRBD1 (5 bases). V dropped 6 bases and J dropped 3 bases, with 9 bases sitting between them. The length of the CDR3 is 13 residues. The CDR3 sequence: CASSLQDNQPQHF. The CDR3 DNA reads as TGTGCCAGCAGCCTACAGGACAATCAGCCCCAGCATTTT.

The chain combines TRBV7-2 with TRBJ1-1; D might be TRBD1 (6 bases). V shed 1 base and J shed 4 bases, with 13 bases lying between them. Germline V gene data show CDR1 as SGHTA and CDR2 as FQGNSA. The CDR3 length is 15 residues. CDR3 DNA sequence: TGTGCCAGCAGCTTAGTTGGTTGGGACATCACTGAAGCTTTCTTT. Protein sequence: CASSLVGWDITEAFF.

This clonotype was observed at least ten times. V is TRBV29-1 and J is TRBJ2-5; D perhaps matches TRBD1 (5 bases). Looked up from germline, CDR1 is SQVTM and CDR2 is ANQGSEA. The CDR3 is 15 amino acids. Trimming took 2 bases from V and 5 from J, leaving 18 bases between them. DNA for the CDR3: TGCAGCGTTGAATTGCAGCCGAATCAGGGTGAGACCCAGTACTTC. Amino acids: CSVELQPNQGETQYF.

This clonotype appeared many times. The J gene is TRBJ1-6, the V gene TRBV5-1; weak D call: TRBD1 (6 bases). CDR1 is SGHRS, CDR2 YFSETQ, per germline. V dropped 0 bases and J dropped 5 bases, with 9 bases sitting between them. The CDR3 contains 15 residues. CDR3 bases: TGCGCCAGCAGCTTGGATGGACAGCATAATTCACCCCTCCACTTT. This gives the protein CASSLDGQHNSPLHF.

In this sample, this clonotype turned up a few times. The V call is TRBV7-9, the J call TRBJ2-5; possible D gene TRBD2, 6 bases. Trimming stripped 5 bases from V and 4 bases from J, with 20 bases between. The V gene's germline CDR1 is SEHNR and CDR2 FQNEAQ (reference sequence). The CDR3 extends over 16 amino acids. The CDR3 sequence: CASSPLTGLAPETQYF. CDR3 in DNA: TGTGCCAGCAGCCCCCTTACGGGACTTGCGCCAGAGACCCAGTACTTC.

This clonotype was picked up many times. The chain carries TRBV2 and TRBJ2-5; the match to TRBD2 covers 10 bases. V shed 5 bases and J 0 bases; nucleotides not matched to a gene: 6. This CDR3 spans 16 amino acids. Germline assignment: CDR1 SNHLY and CDR2 FYNNEI. The CDR3 region is CASSFQRGGNQETQYF. The CDR3 region has the DNA TGTGCCAGCAGTTTTCAGCGGGGGGGGAACCAAGAGACCCAGTACTTC.

This clonotype was recorded at least ten times. The V gene is TRBV5-1, the J gene TRBJ1-2; possibly TRBD1 for D (6 bases). V lost 1 base and J lost 3, with 10 bases in between. This CDR3 contains 14 residues. The germline V gene has CDR1 SGHRS and CDR2 YFSETQ. The CDR3, as DNA: TGCGCCAGCAGCTTGCAACCAGGGGACTATGGCTACACCTTC. Residues: CASSLQPGDYGYTF. The entire variable domain, with the rest obtained from reference TRBV5-1 and TRBJ1-2, is as follows: KAGVTQTPRYLIKTRGQQVTLSCSPISGHRSVSWYQQTPGQGLQFLFEYFSETQRNKGNFPGRFSGRQFSNSRSEMNVSTLELGDSALYLCASSLQPGDYGYTFGSGTRLTVV.